A selection of T cell receptor beta chains follows, all from one sample in a study of T cell responses to AZD1222 COVID-19 vaccine. Here immunoSEQ multiplex PCR was the method, and the copy in TCRdb shows in-frame clones only, minus some. This table has 90,000 to 120,000 clones, 87% appearing once. The sequences come from peripheral blood, collected 28 days after the second AZD1222 dose. The receptors come from an adult who received the AZD1222 COVID-19 vaccine. The CDR3 runs from the conserved cysteine through the conserved F or W. D genes are given only for firm matches. Clone size is given for some rows only: seen once, a few or many times, or a class if the clone is expanded.

V,size,J,D,CDR3,DNA
TRBV28,-,TRBJ1-5,-,CASSRTLNQPQHF,TGTGCCAGCAGCCGGACACTGAATCAGCCCCAGCATTTT
TRBV6-5,-,TRBJ1-5,-,CASSYSGGPEHF,TGTGCCAGCAGTTACTCGGGTGGCCCCGAGCATTTT
TRBV28,-,TRBJ1-2,TRBD1,CASSLIGQGSYGYTF,TGTGCCAGCAGTTTAATAGGACAGGGAAGCTATGGCTACACCTTC
TRBV15,once,TRBJ1-4,-,CATSRDYDTNEKLFF,TGTGCCACCAGCAGAGATTATGACACGAATGAAAAACTGTTTTTT
TRBV6-2/TRBV6-3,-,TRBJ2-1,TRBD2,CASSYLGRAGGPVHEQFF,TGTGCCAGCAGTTACCTTGGAAGAGCGGGGGGGCCTGTCCATGAGCAGTTCTTC
TRBV9,-,TRBJ1-4,TRBD1,CASSVGGQGHNEKLFF,TGTGCCAGCAGCGTGGGGGGACAGGGGCATAATGAAAAACTGTTTTTT
TRBV2,-,TRBJ1-5,-,CASSLRLAPGPLNQPQHF,TGTGCCAGCAGTCTTAGACTTGCTCCGGGTCCACTCAATCAGCCCCAGCATTTT
TRBV30,-,TRBJ1-6,TRBD1,CAWSPDRGNTYNSPLHF,TGTGCCTGGTCGCCGGACAGGGGCAACACCTATAATTCACCCCTCCACTTT
TRBV2,once,TRBJ1-1,-,CASRAGAAVNTEAFF,TGTGCCAGCAGGGCAGGGGCCGCAGTGAACACTGAAGCTTTCTTT
TRBV7-8,-,TRBJ2-1,-,CASSPRDSRINEQFF,TGTGCCAGCAGCCCGCGGGACAGTAGAATAAATGAGCAGTTCTTC
TRBV4-2,-,TRBJ1-3,-,CASSQELGGSGNTIYF,TGTGCCAGCAGCCAAGAACTGGGAGGCTCTGGAAACACCATATATTTT
TRBV4-1,-,TRBJ1-2,-,CASSQDEGIGGYTF,TGCGCCAGCAGCCAAGATGAGGGGATAGGCGGCTACACCTTC
TRBV28,-,TRBJ1-1,-,CASSLLTGSEAFF,TGTGCCAGCAGTTTGCTTACGGGATCGGAAGCTTTCTTT
TRBV5-5,-,TRBJ1-4,-,CASSLGFATNEKLFF,TGTGCCAGCAGCTTGGGGTTTGCAACTAATGAAAAACTGTTTTTT
TRBV7-3,few,TRBJ2-2,-,CASSLLVNTGELFF,TGTGCCAGCAGCTTACTAGTGAACACCGGGGAGCTGTTTTTT
TRBV11-1,-,TRBJ2-5,TRBD1,CASSPPTGVVETQYF,TGTGCCAGCAGCCCTCCGACAGGGGTTGTTGAGACCCAGTACTTC
TRBV6-2/TRBV6-3,once,TRBJ2-1,TRBD1,CASSKGQDPNEQFF,TGTGCCAGCAGTAAGGGACAGGACCCCAATGAGCAGTTCTTC
TRBV5-4,-,TRBJ2-7,-,CASSYGQGGYEQYF,TGTGCCAGCAGCTACGGACAGGGAGGGTACGAGCAGTACTTC
TRBV4-3,once,TRBJ1-2,TRBD1,CASSQDATGVFGYTF,TGCGCCAGCAGCCAAGATGCGACAGGGGTATTTGGCTACACCTTC
TRBV14,-,TRBJ1-2,-,CASSPIEQGPNYGYTF,TGTGCCAGCAGCCCGATAGAACAGGGCCCAAACTATGGCTACACCTTC
TRBV5-8,-,TRBJ1-1,TRBD1,CASSPRTGQEAFF,TGTGCCAGCAGCCCGCGGACAGGCCAAGAAGCTTTCTTT
TRBV5-1,-,TRBJ2-7,TRBD1,CASSLGQGAAGEQYF,TGCGCCAGCAGCTTGGGGCAGGGGGCCGCCGGCGAGCAGTACTTC
TRBV20-1,-,TRBJ2-2,TRBD1,CSASPGQGAFRNTGELFF,TGCAGTGCTAGTCCGGGACAGGGGGCTTTTCGGAACACCGGGGAGCTGTTTTTT
TRBV6-1,few,TRBJ1-5,TRBD1,CASSEGQGIQPQHF,TGTGCCAGCAGTGAAGGACAGGGCATTCAGCCCCAGCATTTT